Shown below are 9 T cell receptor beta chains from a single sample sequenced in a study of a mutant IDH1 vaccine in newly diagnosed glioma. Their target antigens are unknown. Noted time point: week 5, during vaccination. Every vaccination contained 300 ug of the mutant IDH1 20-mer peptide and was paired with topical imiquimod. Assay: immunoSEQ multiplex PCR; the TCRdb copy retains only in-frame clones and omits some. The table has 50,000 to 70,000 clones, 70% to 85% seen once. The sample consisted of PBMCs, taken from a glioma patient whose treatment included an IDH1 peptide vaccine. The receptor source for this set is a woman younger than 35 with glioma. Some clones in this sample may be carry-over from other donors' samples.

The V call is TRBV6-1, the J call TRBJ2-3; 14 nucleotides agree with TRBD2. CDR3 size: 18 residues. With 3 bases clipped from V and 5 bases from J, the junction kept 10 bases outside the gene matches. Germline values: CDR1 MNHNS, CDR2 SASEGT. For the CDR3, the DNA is TGTGCCAGCAGTGAGGGAGGACTAGCGGGGGGCCACAGAGATACGCAGTATTTT. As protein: CASSEGGLAGGHRDTQYF.

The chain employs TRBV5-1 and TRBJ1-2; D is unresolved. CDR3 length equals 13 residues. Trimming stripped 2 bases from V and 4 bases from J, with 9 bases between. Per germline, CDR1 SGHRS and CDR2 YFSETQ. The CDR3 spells CASSFDSLYGYTF. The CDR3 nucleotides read TGCGCCAGCAGCTTCGACTCCCTCTATGGCTACACCTTC. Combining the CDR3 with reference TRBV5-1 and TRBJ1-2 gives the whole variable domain KAGVTQTPRYLIKTRGQQVTLSCSPISGHRSVSWYQQTPGQGLQFLFEYFSETQRNKGNFPGRFSGRQFSNSRSEMNVSTLELGDSALYLCASSFDSLYGYTFGSGTRLTVV.

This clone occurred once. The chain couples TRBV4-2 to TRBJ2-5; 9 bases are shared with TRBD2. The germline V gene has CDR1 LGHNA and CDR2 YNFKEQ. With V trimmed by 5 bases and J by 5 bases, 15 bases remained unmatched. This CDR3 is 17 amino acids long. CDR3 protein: CASSASGSERGAETQYF. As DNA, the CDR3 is TGTGCCAGCAGCGCCTCGGGGAGCGAGCGGGGGGCCGAGACCCAGTACTTC.

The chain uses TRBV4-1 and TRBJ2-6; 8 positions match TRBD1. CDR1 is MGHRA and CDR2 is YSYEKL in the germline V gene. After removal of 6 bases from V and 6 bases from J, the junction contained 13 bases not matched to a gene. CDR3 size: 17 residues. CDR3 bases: TGCGCCAGCAGTCCTAGGACAGGACAGGGTAAGGCCAACGTCCTGACTTTC. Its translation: CASSPRTGQGKANVLTF.

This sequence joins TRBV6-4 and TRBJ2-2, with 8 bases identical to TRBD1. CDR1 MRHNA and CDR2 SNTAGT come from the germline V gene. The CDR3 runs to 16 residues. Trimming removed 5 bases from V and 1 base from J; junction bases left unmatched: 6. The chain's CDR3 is CASSPRTGMNTGELFF. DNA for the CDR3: TGTGCCAGCAGTCCGAGGACAGGGATGAACACCGGGGAGCTGTTTTTT.

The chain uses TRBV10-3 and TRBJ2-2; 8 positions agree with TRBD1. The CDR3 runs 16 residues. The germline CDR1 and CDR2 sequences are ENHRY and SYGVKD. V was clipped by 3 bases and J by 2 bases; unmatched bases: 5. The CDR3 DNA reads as TGTGCCATCAGTGACCGACAGGGGTATAACACCGGGGAGCTGTTTTTT. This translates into CAISDRQGYNTGELFF.

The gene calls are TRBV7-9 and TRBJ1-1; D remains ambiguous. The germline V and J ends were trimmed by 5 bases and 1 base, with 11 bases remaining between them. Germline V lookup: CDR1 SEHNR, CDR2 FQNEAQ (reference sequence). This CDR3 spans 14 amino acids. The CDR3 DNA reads TGTGCCAGCAGCCCCACGGGTCCGAACACTGAAGCTTTCTTT. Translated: CASSPTGPNTEAFF. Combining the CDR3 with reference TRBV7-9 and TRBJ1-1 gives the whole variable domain DTGVSQNPRHKITKRGQNVTFRCDPISEHNRLYWYRQTLGQGPEFLTYFQNEAQLEKSRLLSDRFSAERPKGSFSTLEIQRTEQGDSAMYLCASSPTGPNTEAFFGQGTRLTVV.

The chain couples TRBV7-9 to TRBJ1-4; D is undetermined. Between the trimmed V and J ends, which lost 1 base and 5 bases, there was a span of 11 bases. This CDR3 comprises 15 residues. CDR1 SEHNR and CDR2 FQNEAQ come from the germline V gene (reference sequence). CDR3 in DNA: TGTGCCAGCAGCTTAGGTACAAGACAAAATGAAAAACTGTTTTTT. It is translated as CASSLGTRQNEKLFF.

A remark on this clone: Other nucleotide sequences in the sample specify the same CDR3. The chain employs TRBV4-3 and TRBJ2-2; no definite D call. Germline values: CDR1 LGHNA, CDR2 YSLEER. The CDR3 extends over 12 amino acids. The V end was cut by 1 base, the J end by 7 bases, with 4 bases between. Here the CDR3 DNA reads TGCGCCAGCAGCCAAGGGGTCGGGGAGCTGTTTTTT. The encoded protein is CASSQGVGELFF.